This is a list of T cell receptor beta chains from one sample in a study of early T cells in non-severe SARS-CoV-2 infection. TCRdb called the 5' RACE reads again in MiXCR, with one record for every CDR3 protein. The table has tens of thousands of distinct CDR3 sequences, about 9% seen once. The sequencing used whole blood, collected at baseline. The receptors shown here come from an adult who was a healthcare worker with PCR-confirmed SARS-CoV-2 infection or an uninfected control (not recorded which). Both conserved end residues are trimmed from each CDR3. A D gene is named only where the DNA matches it firmly.

v_gene	d_gene	j_gene	CDR3aa
TRBV10-3	TRBD1	TRBJ1-2	AISESGQGDYGYT
TRBV18	-	TRBJ2-7	ASSPLSAAAYEQY
TRBV7-2	-	TRBJ1-4	ASSLGDQKLF
TRBV6-5	TRBD1	TRBJ1-3	ASSYPGRGPGNTIY
TRBV24-1	-	TRBJ2-1	ATSEPTGPVGYNEQF
TRBV27	-	TRBJ2-1	ASSFRVYNEQF
TRBV3-1	-	TRBJ2-5	ASSQELSAETQY
TRBV4-1	TRBD1	TRBJ2-2	ASSQWTGANTGELF
TRBV10-3	-	TRBJ2-3	AISTSTDTQY
TRBV28	-	TRBJ2-7	ASTGVQGYEQY
TRBV14	-	TRBJ2-5	ASSQDPNSKETQY
TRBV20-1	TRBD2	TRBJ2-7	SARPGTSGYEQY
TRBV19	TRBD1	TRBJ2-7	ASSGTGTGAYEQY
TRBV7-2	TRBD2	TRBJ2-5	ASSPLGGSLETQY
TRBV14	-	TRBJ2-1	ASTRGRYNEQF
TRBV12-3/TRBV12-4	-	TRBJ1-5	ASSLSSLASNQPQH
TRBV7-8	TRBD1	TRBJ2-7	ASSPRTGGGEQY
TRBV5-4	TRBD1	TRBJ1-1	ASSSAGQGARNTEAF
TRBV7-2	-	TRBJ2-1	ASSLQEGSYNEQF
TRBV5-1	TRBD1	TRBJ2-2	ASSREGQGLSGELF
TRBV3-1	TRBD1	TRBJ2-7	ASSLRDRGDEQY
TRBV29-1	-	TRBJ2-7	SVGGGMGYEQY
TRBV6-2/TRBV6-3	TRBD2	TRBJ2-2	ASSRRGLAGVGNTGELF
TRBV6-5	-	TRBJ2-7	ASRKAYSSYEQY
TRBV24-1	TRBD1	TRBJ2-1	ATSDKTGPYNEQF
TRBV28	TRBD1	TRBJ2-7	ASRGQSSYEQY
TRBV20-1	TRBD2	TRBJ2-5	SAGLAGGETQY
TRBV20-1	-	TRBJ2-2	SAREGQGRGELF
TRBV2	-	TRBJ2-7	ASSEYSPYEQY
TRBV20-1	-	TRBJ2-7	SATGLDYEQY
TRBV28	-	TRBJ2-7	AIGTPSYEQY
TRBV12-3/TRBV12-4	TRBD1	TRBJ1-5	ASSPNRGGSQPQH
TRBV28	-	TRBJ2-1	ASSFESRSRIEQF
TRBV7-9	-	TRBJ1-6	ASSPYRDYNSPLH
TRBV7-9	TRBD1	TRBJ2-3	ASRTDRAGDTQY
TRBV6-2/TRBV6-3	TRBD2	TRBJ2-1	ASSYSIAGAVNEQF
TRBV7-8	-	TRBJ1-1	ASSSSAGVLSTEAF
TRBV6-5	-	TRBJ1-4	ASSFNRATNEKLF
TRBV21-1	-	TRBJ2-3	ASTPSGRALTDTQY
TRBV2	-	TRBJ1-5	ASMKGGGGNQPQH
TRBV29-1	-	TRBJ2-7	SVDTGPPIYEQY
TRBV29-1	TRBD1	TRBJ2-2	SAEKRVTGITGELF
TRBV7-9	-	TRBJ2-5	ASSRSSAETQY
TRBV28	TRBD1	TRBJ1-6	ASVGDRVSGPYNSPLH
TRBV29-1	TRBD2	TRBJ2-1	SVVSGLVHYNEQF
TRBV18	TRBD2	TRBJ2-1	ASSLSGQYYNEQF